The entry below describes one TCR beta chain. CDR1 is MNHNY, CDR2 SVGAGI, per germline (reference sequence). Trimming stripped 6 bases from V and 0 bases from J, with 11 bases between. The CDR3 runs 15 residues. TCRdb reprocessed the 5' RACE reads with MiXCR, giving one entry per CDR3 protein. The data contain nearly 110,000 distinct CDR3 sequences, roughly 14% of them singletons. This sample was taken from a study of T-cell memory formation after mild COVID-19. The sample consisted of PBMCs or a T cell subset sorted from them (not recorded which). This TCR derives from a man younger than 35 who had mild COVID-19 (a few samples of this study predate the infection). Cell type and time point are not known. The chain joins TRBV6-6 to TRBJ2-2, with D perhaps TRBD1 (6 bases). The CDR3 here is CASSWGTPNTGELFF. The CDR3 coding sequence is TGTGCCAGCAGCTGGGGGACACCGAACACCGGGGAGCTGTTTTTT.